This is a list of T cell receptor beta chains from one sample in a study of graft-versus-host responses after intestinal transplantation. Sequencing was performed with immunoSEQ multiplex PCR; in TCRdb, only in-frame clones are kept and a portion is missing. The sample shows tens of thousands of clones, 75% to 95% of them seen only once. For these receptors, no antigen is known. This specimen was unstimulated CD8+ T cells sorted from spleen or lymph node cells, taken before intestinal transplant. The receptors come from a human donor who received an intestinal transplant. Both conserved end residues are part of each CDR3. A D gene is named only where the DNA matches it firmly. Part of the rows lack a size; the others show once, few, many or a class for expanded clones.

TRBJ2-7 | TRBV5-1 | . | TRBD2 | TGCGCCAGCAGCCCGACTAGCGGGAGTGCGTACGAGCAGTACTTC | CASSPTSGSAYEQYF
TRBJ2-5 | TRBV29-1 | once | TRBD2 | TGCAGCGTTGTCTACCTAGCGGGACAAGAGACCCAGTACTTC | CSVVYLAGQETQYF
TRBJ1-2 | TRBV11-2 | . | TRBD1 | TGTGCCAGCAGCTTATACGGGACAGACTATGGCTACACCTTC | CASSLYGTDYGYTF
TRBJ2-7 | TRBV5-1 | . | TRBD1 | TGCGCCAGCAGCTTCTTCTTAGCGGCTCAGGGACAGGGCGAGCAGTACTTC | CASSFFLAAQGQGEQYF
TRBJ2-2 | TRBV12-5 | . | . | TGTGCTAGTGCCCCTGTTACCGGGGAGCTGTTTTTT | CASAPVTGELFF
TRBJ1-6 | TRBV27 | . | . | TGTGCCAGCAGTTCCCTCCGCAGCTCCTATAATTCACCCCTCCACTTT | CASSSLRSSYNSPLHF
TRBJ1-1 | TRBV5-1 | . | . | TGCGCCAGCAGCCCGCTACGGGGGTTAGAAGCGGTGAACACTGAAGCTTTCTTT | CASSPLRGLEAVNTEAFF
TRBJ2-7 | TRBV14 | . | TRBD2 | TGTGCCAGCAGCCCCACGTTGGGGGGGGATTCCTACGAGCAGTACTTC | CASSPTLGGDSYEQYF
TRBJ2-7 | TRBV5-5 | . | . | TGTGCCAGCAGGCGGACAGAGGATGGGGAGCTGTACTACGAGCAGTACTTC | CASRRTEDGELYYEQYF
TRBJ1-1 | TRBV19 | once | TRBD1 | TGTGCCAGTAGTCCCCCAACCTTCGACAGGGTGGTGATTGAGGACACTGAAGCTTTCTTT | CASSPPTFDRVVIEDTEAFF
TRBJ2-2 | TRBV7-3 | . | . | TGTGCCAGCAGCCTACCGGAGAGCACCGGGGAGCTGTTTTTT | CASSLPESTGELFF
TRBJ2-7 | TRBV19 | . | . | TGTGCCAGTAGTATGGTGGGGCTAGACTACGAGCAGTACTTC | CASSMVGLDYEQYF
TRBJ1-5 | TRBV5-8 | . | . | TGTGCCAGCAGCTTGTTGTCCGGGCCCCAGCATTTT | CASSLLSGPQHF
TRBJ1-2 | TRBV30 | . | . | TGTGCCTGGAGTCCCAGGGCTACCCCCCTCTATGGCTACACCTTC | CAWSPRATPLYGYTF
TRBJ2-1 | TRBV30 | . | TRBD1 | TGTGCCTGGTCACAGGGGGAATCCTCCTACAATGAGCAGTTCTTC | CAWSQGESSYNEQFF
TRBJ2-1 | TRBV18 | . | . | TGTGCCAGCTCACCACCCCTTGGGACTCAAAGCTCCTACAATGAGCAGTTCTTC | CASSPPLGTQSSYNEQFF
TRBJ1-2 | TRBV29-1 | . | TRBD1 | TGCAGCGGCTCCAATATCGGGACAGGGTTTAGCTACACCTTC | CSGSNIGTGFSYTF
TRBJ1-4 | TRBV4-1 | once | . | TGCGCCAGCAGCCAAGTCTTAACGGCAACTAATGAAAAACTGTTTTTT | CASSQVLTATNEKLFF
TRBJ2-1 | TRBV28 | . | . | TGTGCCAGCAGCGGGAGTTTCAATGAGCAGTTCTTC | CASSGSFNEQFF
TRBJ2-5 | TRBV6-1 | . | . | TGTGCCAGCAGTAAAGACATTACCCAAGAGACCCAGTACTTC | CASSKDITQETQYF
TRBJ1-2 | TRBV5-1 | . | TRBD1 | TGCGCCAGCAGCTTGTCACAGGGGGCTCAGGATGGCTACACCTTC | CASSLSQGAQDGYTF
TRBJ2-7 | TRBV30 | . | TRBD1 | TGTGCCTGGTCCCCGGGACAGGGGACCCACGAGCAGTACTTC | CAWSPGQGTHEQYF
TRBJ2-3 | TRBV6-5 | . | . | TGTGCCAGCAGTTACGATGCTAGCTGGGCAGATACGCAGTATTTT | CASSYDASWADTQYF
TRBJ1-1 | TRBV30 | . | . | TGTGCCTGGACGCAGGGGATGGGCACTGAAGCTTTCTTT | CAWTQGMGTEAFF
TRBJ2-4 | TRBV21-1 | . | . | TGTGCCAGCTTTGGACTAGCGGGATTGAAAAACATTCAGTACTTC | CASFGLAGLKNIQYF
TRBJ1-5 | TRBV2 | once | TRBD1 | TGTGCCAGCAGTGCTACCGGGACAGACTGGGGGCAGAGGCCCCAGCATTTT | CASSATGTDWGQRPQHF
TRBJ2-1 | TRBV2 | . | TRBD2 | TGTGCCAGCAGTGAAGGACTAGCGGGAGGTTGGTATGAGCAGTTCTTC | CASSEGLAGGWYEQFF
TRBJ2-7 | TRBV5-6 | few | TRBD2 | TGTGCCAGCAGCTTGACTAGCGGGCAAAACGAGCAGTACTTC | CASSLTSGQNEQYF
TRBJ2-1 | TRBV4-1 | . | . | TGCGCCAGCAGCCAAGGGTACGGGATTGGGTACAATGAGCAGTTCTTC | CASSQGYGIGYNEQFF
TRBJ2-7 | TRBV28 | . | . | TGTGCCAGCACCGGGGGAAATATGGACGAGCAGTACTTC | CASTGGNMDEQYF
TRBJ2-7 | TRBV28 | . | TRBD2 | TGTGCCAGCAGTTTATATCTAGCGGGAGCCTACGAGCAGTACTTC | CASSLYLAGAYEQYF
TRBJ1-6 | TRBV7-8 | . | TRBD1 | TGTGCCAGCAGTCATTACCGACGGACAGGGACCTACTCACCCCTCCACTTT | CASSHYRRTGTYSPLHF
TRBJ2-2 | TRBV7-9 | . | . | TGTGCCAGCAGCTTCGGGAACACCGGGGAGCTGTTTTTT | CASSFGNTGELFF
TRBJ2-2 | TRBV5-5 | . | . | TGTGCCAGCAGCCCTCTGGACAGCAACACCGGGGAGCTGTTTTTT | CASSPLDSNTGELFF
TRBJ2-7 | TRBV6-6 | . | TRBD1 | TGTGCCAGCAGTTGGGACAGGACCTACGAGCAGTACTTC | CASSWDRTYEQYF
TRBJ1-2 | TRBV5-1 | . | . | TGCGCCAGCAGCGGGGGACAAGGGGACACCTTC | CASSGGQGDTF
TRBJ2-2 | TRBV4-3 | . | . | TGCGCCAGCAGCCAAGATTTCCCCGCGAACACCGGGGAGCTGTTTTTT | CASSQDFPANTGELFF
TRBJ2-7 | TRBV6-6 | . | TRBD1 | TGTGCCAGCAGTTACTCGACAGGGGCTCGCGAGCAGTACTTC | CASSYSTGAREQYF
TRBJ1-4 | TRBV19 | . | . | TGTGCCAGTAGTATTGGACTCGGAGAAGAAAAACTGTTTTTT | CASSIGLGEEKLFF
TRBJ1-5 | TRBV28 | . | . | TGTGCCAGCAGAATCAGGGGACGGCTTTATAGCAATCAGCCCCAGCATTTT | CASRIRGRLYSNQPQHF
TRBJ2-7 | TRBV7-9 | . | TRBD1 | TGTGCCAGCAGCCTATGGGGACAGTCCGAGCAGTACTTC | CASSLWGQSEQYF
TRBJ2-6 | TRBV15 | . | . | TGTGCCACCAGCAGTTTCAGATCTGGGGCCAACGTCCTGACTTTC | CATSSFRSGANVLTF
TRBJ1-3 | TRBV2 | . | TRBD1 | TGTGCCAGCAGTGAAGCGCCGCAGGGGGCTGATGGAAACACCATATATTTT | CASSEAPQGADGNTIYF
TRBJ1-2 | TRBV5-5 | . | . | TGTGCCAGCAGCTCAGGGTATGGCTACACCTTC | CASSSGYGYTF
TRBJ2-2 | TRBV6-8 | . | TRBD2 | TGTGCCAGCAGTTACTCGATAGCGACTAGCGGGACGCACACCGGGGAGCTGTTTTTT | CASSYSIATSGTHTGELFF
TRBJ2-3 | TRBV30 | . | . | TGTGCCTGGAGTGGGATGGGGGCCTCTAGCACAGATACGCAGTATTTT | CAWSGMGASSTDTQYF
TRBJ1-5 | TRBV6-1 | . | . | TGTGCCAGCAGTTTGACAGGTGGCAATCAGCCCCAGCATTTT | CASSLTGGNQPQHF
TRBJ2-2 | TRBV11-2 | . | TRBD1 | TGTGCCAGCAGCTTACAGGGGGCGTACACCGGGGAGCTGTTTTTT | CASSLQGAYTGELFF